This TCR beta chain is from a study of blood T cells in healthy people across ages. This clonotype was counted a few times. Antigen: not known. CDR1 and CDR2 (germline): MNHNY, SVGAGI (reference sequence). The CDR3 is made up of 14 amino acids. The V gene end was trimmed by 2 bases and the J gene end by 5 bases; junction bases not matched to a gene: 2. With a J-beta primer mix and a sample-barcoded 5' primer, a second PCR ran about 6 to 11 cycles. Using its own MiXCR run on the 5' RACE reads, TCRdb lists one record per CDR3 protein. The sample yields some 750,000 distinct CDR3 sequences, approximately 22% seen once. Whole-study results and caveats: Nothing was known about donor CMV status, and this possibly confounded expanded clonotype changes.

The rearrangement uses TRBV6-6 and TRBJ2-4, with 8 bases fitting TRBD1. The receptor comes from a man between 65 and 79 years old in good health. The sample comprised blood. The CDR3 reads CASSYRDRQNIQYF. In nucleotides, the CDR3 is TGTGCCAGCAGTTACCGGGACAGGCAAAACATTCAGTACTTC.